This TCR beta chain comes out of a study of T cells in Graves' hyperthyroidism and ophthalmopathy. V lost 2 bases to trimming and J lost 4 bases; unmatched junction nucleotides: 4. This CDR3 is 14 amino acids long. Germline V gene data show CDR1 as DFQATT and CDR2 as SNEGSKA (reference sequence). This clonotype has a handful of counts. RNA transcripts gave rise to amplified TCR beta CDR3 regions. First-round RT-PCR with HTBI primers amplified the TCR CDR3 region. A single record per CDR3 protein comes from TCRdb applying MiXCR to the multiplex PCR reads. The sample holds approximately 700,000 distinct CDR3 sequences, 45% seen once.

This chain links TRBV20-1 with TRBJ1-4; 7 bases align to TRBD1. The specimen was peripheral blood or thyroid tissue (not recorded which). The TCR originated in an adult man with Graves' disease, either hyperthyroidism or ophthalmopathy (not recorded which). CDR3 amino acids: CSARPRDSNEKLFF. The DNA of the CDR3 is TGCAGTGCTAGACCCCGGGACAGTAATGAAAAACTGTTTTTT.